Listed below are T cell receptor beta chains from one sample, sequenced in a study of CD8+ T cells in alopecia areata. This table comes from immunoSEQ multiplex PCR, and its TCRdb copy is limited to in-frame clones, with some not included. The sample carries 190,000 or so clones, roughly 64% recorded once. The sample consisted of CD4+ T cells sorted from blood, taken at week 24, from a patient treated with tofacitinib. The receptors originated from a human donor with alopecia areata. CDR3s include the opening cysteine and the closing phenylalanine or tryptophan. D genes are given only for firm matches. Some rows mark clone size as missing; the rest say once, few, many or name a class of expanded clone.

j_call d_call v_call clone_size cdr3_nt cdr3_aa
TRBJ2-1 . TRBV5-6 . TGTGCCAGCAGCCCTGGACTCGGCCATGAGCAGTTCTTC CASSPGLGHEQFF
TRBJ2-1 TRBD2 TRBV4-1 . TGCGCCAGCAGCCAAGCTCTCAAGGGAGGGAGGTTCTTC CASSQALKGGRFF
TRBJ2-3 . TRBV6-6 few TGTGCCAGCAGTTACCCCCTCTCAGATACGCAGTATTTT CASSYPLSDTQYF
TRBJ1-1 . TRBV7-8 few TGTGCCAGCAGCCTTAAACTGACCGTCACTGAAGCTTTCTTT CASSLKLTVTEAFF
TRBJ1-4 . TRBV19 . TGTGCCAGTAGTACCCCCCGGAGGGGCGCGGATGAAAAACTGTTTTTT CASSTPRRGADEKLFF
TRBJ2-2 . TRBV7-2 . TGTGCCAGCAGCTTAGGGCATACGAACACCGGGGAGCTGTTTTTT CASSLGHTNTGELFF
TRBJ1-2 TRBD1 TRBV6-5 . TGTGCCAGCAGCCATGACAGGGAAGGCTACACCTTC CASSHDREGYTF
TRBJ2-3 . TRBV5-1 many TGCGCCAGCAGCTTGGGCCGACCGGCTCCTAGCACAGATACGCAGTATTTT CASSLGRPAPSTDTQYF
TRBJ2-7 TRBD1 TRBV28 once TGTGCCAGCAGATCAACAGGGGATCTTATCTACGAGCAGTACTTC CASRSTGDLIYEQYF
TRBJ2-1 TRBD2 TRBV11-2 few TGTGCCAGCACCGCTAGGACTAGTTTCCCCCTGGGGCAGTTCTTC CASTARTSFPLGQFF
TRBJ2-1 . TRBV30 . TGTGCCTGGAGGTCCTACAATGAGCAGTTCTTC CAWRSYNEQFF
TRBJ2-2 TRBD1 TRBV7-9 . TGTGCCAGCAGACTTACCCGGGACAGTCCCGGGGAGCTGTTTTTT CASRLTRDSPGELFF
TRBJ1-1 TRBD1 TRBV29-1 . TGCAGCGTTGGGAGGACAGGGCTGAACACTGAAGCTTTCTTT CSVGRTGLNTEAFF
TRBJ2-7 TRBD2 TRBV29-1 . TGCAGCGTTGAATCCTCTAGCGGGGGTTACTACGAGCAGTACTTC CSVESSSGGYYEQYF
TRBJ2-5 TRBD2 TRBV28 . TGTGCCAGCAGCTACTATCCGGGACTAGCGGGAGGGCGAAAGACCCAGTACTTC CASSYYPGLAGGRKTQYF
TRBJ2-5 . TRBV4-3 few TGCGCCAGCAGCTCTAGACACAAAGAGACCCAGTACTTC CASSSRHKETQYF
TRBJ1-1 TRBD1 TRBV29-1 . TGCAGCGGGAATATCAGGGGGCGTAGGGCTGAAGCTTTCTTT CSGNIRGRRAEAFF
TRBJ2-1 . TRBV30 . TGTGCCTGGAGTGTACAAGGAGCGGACAATGAGCAGTTCTTC CAWSVQGADNEQFF
TRBJ1-1 . TRBV28 . TGTGCCAGCAGCCCTACTTTGGGGCTCGCTTTCTTT CASSPTLGLAFF
TRBJ2-1 . TRBV5-4 few TGTGCCAGCAGCTTGGGCTCCCAGCACAATGAGCAGTTCTTC CASSLGSQHNEQFF
TRBJ2-5 . TRBV4-2 few TGTGCCAGCAGCCAAGACAGGAACCAAGAGACCCAGTACTTC CASSQDRNQETQYF
TRBJ2-1 TRBD2 TRBV30 few TGTGCCTGGAGTGAAGTAGGTGGGAGGGATGAGCAGTTCTTC CAWSEVGGRDEQFF
TRBJ1-1 . TRBV30 . TGTGCCTGGAGTGTTGAGGGTGCGACTGAAGCTTTCTTT CAWSVEGATEAFF
TRBJ2-7 . TRBV30 . TGTGCCTGGAGTAAACAGGGTGACGAGCAGTACTTC CAWSKQGDEQYF
TRBJ2-3 TRBD2 TRBV7-2 many TGTGCCAGCAGCCCCGGACTAGCGGGGGCCTCTAGCACAGATACGCAGTATTTT CASSPGLAGASSTDTQYF
TRBJ2-1 . TRBV7-2 few TGTGCCAGCAGCTTTGGGGATAGCTCCTACAATGAGCAGTTCTTC CASSFGDSSYNEQFF
TRBJ2-7 . TRBV2 few TGTGCCAGCAGTGAAGTCCCCGACTACGAGCAGTACTTC CASSEVPDYEQYF
TRBJ2-3 . TRBV5-1 . TGCGCCAGCAGCATTTCCTCGGGCACAGATACGCAGTATTTT CASSISSGTDTQYF
TRBJ1-4 . TRBV6-6 . TGTGCCAGCAGTTACGGGGGGCAAGATGAAAAACTGTTTTTT CASSYGGQDEKLFF
TRBJ1-5 . TRBV5-1 . TGCGCCAGCAGCCTAGACTATAGCAATCAGCCCCAGCATTTT CASSLDYSNQPQHF
TRBJ2-7 TRBD2 TRBV5-1 . TGCGCCAGCAGCACTACTAGCGGGGGCCTATACGAGCAGTACTTC CASSTTSGGLYEQYF
TRBJ2-4 . TRBV4-1 . TGCGCCAGCAGCCACGCCCCTGCAGGGCCCAAAAACATTCAGTACTTC CASSHAPAGPKNIQYF
TRBJ2-7 TRBD1 TRBV5-6 many TGTGCCAGCAGCTTGACGGGACAGGGGAACGAGCAGTACTTC CASSLTGQGNEQYF
TRBJ1-2 . TRBV5-1 . TGCGCCAGCAGCGGCGCCCTGAGGGTAGGATCTGGCTACACCTTC CASSGALRVGSGYTF
TRBJ1-1 . TRBV6-5 . TGTGCCAGCAGACCGACAAACACTGAAGCTTTCTTT CASRPTNTEAFF
TRBJ1-2 . TRBV6-6 few TGTGCCAGCAGCAACTACGGAGGGATCGACGGCTACACCTTC CASSNYGGIDGYTF
TRBJ2-3 . TRBV4-1 . TGCGCCAGCAGCCAAGGGCAGATTAGCACAGATACGCAGTATTTT CASSQGQISTDTQYF
TRBJ2-5 . TRBV6-6 . TGTGCCAGCAGTTACACACCCTACTTACAAGAGACCCAGTACTTC CASSYTPYLQETQYF
TRBJ2-1 TRBD2 TRBV7-2 . TGTGCCAGCAGCAATTGGGCGGGAGGGCCTAATGAGCAGTTCTTC CASSNWAGGPNEQFF
TRBJ2-5 . TRBV5-1 . TGCGCCAGCAACCTGGAACAAGAGACCCAGTACTTC CASNLEQETQYF
TRBJ2-7 . TRBV27 . TGTGCCAGCAGTTTATCGTGGGGGGCAGGGTCGGCCTACGAGCAGTACTTC CASSLSWGAGSAYEQYF